The T cell receptor (beta chain) under discussion was sequenced for a study of T cells in localized non-small cell lung cancer. Sequencing was performed with immunoSEQ multiplex PCR; in TCRdb, only in-frame clones are kept and a portion is missing. The sample consists of roughly 20,000 clones, about four fifths of them appearing once. This clone is judged medium-sized. The sample contains more than one DNA sequence encoding this CDR3. The sequencing here drew on peripheral blood, taken before any cancer treatment. This receptor was taken from a man between 40 and 75 years old with stage I lung adenocarcinoma.

The CDR3 bases are TGTGCCAGTAGCCTCGGACAGGGGAGTACTGAAGCTTTCTTT. It encodes CASSLGQGSTEAFF. The chain combines TRBV2 with TRBJ1-1, with 9 bases fitting TRBD1. The CDR3 runs to 14 residues. Germline-derived CDR1 and CDR2 are SNHLY and FYNNEI. V was clipped by 9 bases and J by 5 bases; unmatched bases: 10.